The clone carrying this T cell receptor beta chain is a singleton in its sample. What it binds is not known. This PCR relied on a set of 60 Vbeta primers and 13 Jbeta primers. Clones were sequenced by immunoSEQ multiplex PCR, and TCRdb holds only the in-frame ones, with some missing. The data contain some 74,000 clones, around three quarters of them singletons. The CDR3 consists of 18 residues. The germline V gene has CDR1 SEHNR and CDR2 FQNEAQ (reference sequence). With V trimmed by 4 bases and J by 1 base, 9 bases remained unmatched. The sample is drawn from a study of cytomegalovirus exposure and HLA in healthy donors. Turning to the study itself: Across 350 to 400 genotyped donors, approximately 80% landed in the Caucasian-associated ancestry cluster. Regarding the study as a whole: Most TCR sequences were seen very rarely across donors, but some public TCRs occurred in many.

The source material was PBMCs. The chain couples TRBV7-9 to TRBJ2-1, with 11 positions matching TRBD1. The source of this sequence is a male donor in good health and CMV-seronegative. The CDR3 spells CASSSDGTGGWSYNEQFF. Written as DNA, the CDR3 is TGTGCCAGCAGCTCAGACGGGACAGGGGGTTGGTCCTACAATGAGCAGTTCTTC.